Sequencing of this T cell receptor beta chain was carried out in a study of blood T cell repertoires in COVID-19. Only in-frame clones appear in the TCRdb table, and some are missing; sequencing was by immunoSEQ multiplex PCR. In the table there are about 200,000 clones, 80% to 90% of which are singletons. CDR1 and CDR2 from the germline V gene are MDHEN and SYDVKM. The CDR3 sequence is 16 residues long. V shed 3 bases and J 4 bases; nucleotides not matched to a gene: 7. This clone was counted a single time. This TCR derives from a man aged 35 to 55 who had recovered from COVID-19. Sequencing was carried out using PBMCs or T cells enriched from blood (not recorded which). The chain has TRBV28 and TRBJ2-4; 9 nucleotides line up with TRBD2. As DNA, the CDR3 is TGTGCCAGCAGTTTCCTAGCGGGGACCTCTAAAAACATTCAGTACTTC. Its protein is CASSFLAGTSKNIQYF. The variable domain in full, with the rest retrieved from reference TRBV28 and TRBJ2-4, is DVKVTQSSRYLVKRTGEKVFLECVQDMDHENMFWYRQDPGLGLRLIYFSYDVKMKEKGDIPEGYSVSREKKERFSLILESASTNQTSMYLCASSFLAGTSKNIQYFGAGTRLSVL.